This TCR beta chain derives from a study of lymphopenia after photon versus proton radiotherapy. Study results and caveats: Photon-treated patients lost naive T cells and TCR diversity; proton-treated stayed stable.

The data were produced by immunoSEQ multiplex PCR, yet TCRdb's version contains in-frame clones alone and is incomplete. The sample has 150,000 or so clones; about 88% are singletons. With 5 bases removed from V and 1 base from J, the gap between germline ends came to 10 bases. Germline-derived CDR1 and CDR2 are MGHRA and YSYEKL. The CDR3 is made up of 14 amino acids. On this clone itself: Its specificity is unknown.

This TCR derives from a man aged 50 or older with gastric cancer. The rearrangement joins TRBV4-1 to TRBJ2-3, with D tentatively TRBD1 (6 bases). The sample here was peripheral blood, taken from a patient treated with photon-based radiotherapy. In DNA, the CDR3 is TGCGCCAGCAGCTTGGGGGCTGGCACAGATACGCAGTATTTT. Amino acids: CASSLGAGTDTQYF.